Below, 10 T cell receptor beta chains from the same sample are listed, as sequenced in a study of blood T cell repertoires in COVID-19. Only in-frame clones appear in the TCRdb table, and some are missing; sequencing was by immunoSEQ multiplex PCR. Altogether 200,000 to 250,000 clones are present, more than 70% being singletons, with the ten largest covering around 4%. Sequenced material: PBMCs or T cells enriched from blood (not recorded which). These TCRs come from a man aged 25 to 40 with acute COVID-19.

The chain combines TRBV12-3 or TRBV12-4 with TRBJ1-2; TRBD1 might be the D (5 bases). Trimming cost V 5 bases and J 3 bases, with 7 bases left between them. This CDR3 spans 12 amino acids. CDR3 sequence: CASSTTDYGYTF. CDR3 DNA: TGTGCCAGCAGTACGACAGACTATGGCTACACCTTC.

This clone appeared once. This rearrangement joins TRBV7-9 to TRBJ1-6; 7 bases align to TRBD1. Trimming took 5 bases from V and 7 from J; bases not matched to a gene: 8. Germline V gene data show CDR1 as SEHNR and CDR2 as FQNEAQ (reference sequence). This CDR3 region has 15 residues. This chain's CDR3 is CASSTGQGQNSPLHF. The CDR3 bases are TGTGCCAGCAGCACTGGTCAGGGACAGAATTCACCCCTCCACTTT.

This chain links TRBV5-1 with TRBJ2-5; 7 bases map to TRBD2. The germline V gene encodes CDR1 SGHRS and CDR2 YFSETQ. This CDR3 region has 13 residues. J gave up 1 base and V 5 bases, and 2 bases lay outside the gene matches. CDR3 region: CASRLAGQETQYF. CDR3 nucleotides: TGCGCCAGCAGGTTAGCGGGCCAAGAGACCCAGTACTTC.

This clone was recorded only once. The chain carries TRBV18 and TRBJ2-1; 9 bases map to TRBD2. The CDR3 extends over 16 amino acids. CDR1 KGHSH and CDR2 LQKENI come from the germline V gene. J lost 3 bases, V lost 5 bases, and 8 bases had no gene match. CDR3 in DNA: TGTGCCAGCTCAGCTTCTAGCGGGACCTACTACAATGAGCAGTTCTTC. Protein: CASSASSGTYYNEQFF.

This chain joins TRBV5-1 and TRBJ2-3, with 8 bases that match TRBD2. This CDR3 has 16 amino acids. V trimming: 3 bases; J trimming: 2 bases; junction bases outside the gene matches: 8. Germline values: CDR1 SGHRS, CDR2 YFSETQ. For the CDR3, the DNA is TGCGCCAGCAGCTCCCTGGGAGCGGGGGCCACAGATACGCAGTATTTT. This encodes CASSSLGAGATDTQYF.

The CDR3 spells CASSALANTRETQYF. As DNA, the CDR3 is TGTGCCAGCAGCGCACTAGCGAATACTCGAGAGACCCAGTACTTC. This rearrangement joins TRBV9 to TRBJ2-5; 7 bases are shared with TRBD2. J lost 4 bases, V lost 3 bases, and 9 bases had no gene match. Germline loops: CDR1 SGDLS, CDR2 YYNGEE. The CDR3 contains 15 residues.

The chain has TRBV19 and TRBJ2-5; D is perhaps TRBD2 (5 bases). The CDR3 runs to 13 residues. Per the germline V gene, CDR1 is LNHDA and CDR2 is SQIVND (reference sequence). V shed 3 bases and J shed 4 bases, with 9 bases lying between them. Written as DNA, the CDR3 is TGTGCCAGTAGTATCCAGAGCGGAGAGACCCAGTACTTC. Amino acids: CASSIQSGETQYF.

The chain uses TRBV20-1 and TRBJ2-5, with D perhaps TRBD2 (5 bases). CDR1 DFQATT and CDR2 SNEGSKA come from the germline V gene (reference sequence). Deletions cut 3 bases from V and 4 bases from J, with 18 bases between. The CDR3 sequence is 15 residues long. The DNA of the CDR3 is TGCAGTGCTAGTTACGCTAGCCATGTAGGAGAGACCCAGTACTTC. Translating gives CSASYASHVGETQYF.

This clone was seen a handful of times. The chain uses TRBV7-2 and TRBJ1-5; the D is unclear. The CDR3 consists of 14 residues. Trimming removed 2 bases at V and 5 bases at J, with 10 bases between. Germline CDR1 and CDR2: SGHTA and FQGNSA. CDR3 bases: TGTGCCAGCAGCTTAATGGCAGGCGATCAGCCCCAGCATTTT. This encodes CASSLMAGDQPQHF.

The chain links TRBV10-2 to TRBJ1-4; the match to TRBD1 covers 9 bases. V gave up 4 bases and J gave up 7 bases; unmatched junction bases: 4. This CDR3 region has 14 residues. Germline loops: CDR1 WSHSY, CDR2 SAAADI. In DNA form, the CDR3 reads TGCGCCAGCAGTGCGACAGGGGGTGGTGAAAAACTGTTTTTT. It encodes CASSATGGGEKLFF.